The TCR beta chain under discussion was sequenced for a study of T cell repertoires in cytomegalovirus infection. Study-level findings and limits: HLA-C-restricted CMV-specific TCR beta clonotypes prevailed in the ex vivo response.

This clonotype was picked up many times. Its antigen is undetermined. TCRdb re-called the reads with MiXCR, one entry per CDR3 protein. There are about 450,000 distinct CDR3 sequences in the sample; approximately 30% occur only once, and about 13% lies in the top ten. The sequenced material came from PBMCs. The clonotype comes from a human donor in good health (CMV status not recorded). Some clones in this sample may be carry-over from other donors' samples.

The CDR3, as DNA: TGTGCCAGCAGCTTTGGGTCAGGGGAGTATGGCTACACCTTC. Translation gives CASSFGSGEYGYTF. The rearrangement uses TRBV7-2 and TRBJ1-2; TRBD1 might be the D (6 bases). The V end lost 3 bases, the J end lost 5 bases, and 13 bases lay between the germline ends. The CDR3 is 14 residues long. Germline V lookup: CDR1 SGHTA, CDR2 FQGNSA.